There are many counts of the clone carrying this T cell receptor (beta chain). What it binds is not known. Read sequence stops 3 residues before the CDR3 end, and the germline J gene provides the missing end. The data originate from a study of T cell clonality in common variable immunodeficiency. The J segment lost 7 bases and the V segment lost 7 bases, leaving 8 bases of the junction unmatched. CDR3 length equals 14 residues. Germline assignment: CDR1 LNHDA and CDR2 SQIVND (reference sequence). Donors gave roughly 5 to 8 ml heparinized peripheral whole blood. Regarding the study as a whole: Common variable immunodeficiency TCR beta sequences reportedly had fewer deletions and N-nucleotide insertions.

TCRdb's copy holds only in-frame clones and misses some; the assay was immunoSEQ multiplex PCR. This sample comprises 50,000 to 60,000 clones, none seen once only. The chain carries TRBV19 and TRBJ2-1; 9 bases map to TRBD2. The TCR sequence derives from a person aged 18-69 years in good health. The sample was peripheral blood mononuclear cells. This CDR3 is CASTISGSGNEQFF. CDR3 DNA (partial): TGTGCCAGTACCATTAGCGGGAGCGGAAATGAG.